This note documents a single TCR beta chain sequence. Its antigen is unknown. These data are taken from a study of cytomegalovirus exposure and HLA in healthy donors. Study results and caveats: An assumption of roughly uniform sequencing depth across donors underlay the presence/absence analyses. Most TCR sequences were uncommon, yet certain public TCRs appeared in many donors.

Vbeta (60) and Jbeta (13) primers were used in the PCR. Sequencing was performed with immunoSEQ multiplex PCR; in TCRdb, only in-frame clones are kept and a portion is missing. The data show about 180,000 clones, with roughly 88% seen just once and around 1.2% held by the top ten. The receptor comes from a girl aged 2 to 9 in good health and CMV-seropositive. Sequencing used PBMCs.

This CDR3 reads CASNQGTSGGIKIEDTQYF. The CDR3 DNA reads TGTGCCAGCAACCAGGGGACTAGCGGGGGTATTAAAATTGAGGATACGCAGTATTTT. J is TRBJ2-3 and V is TRBV2; TRBD2 aligns across 14 bases. Germline CDR1 and CDR2: SNHLY and FYNNEI. This CDR3 region has 19 residues. V lost 7 bases and J lost 6; bases outside the gene matches: 18.